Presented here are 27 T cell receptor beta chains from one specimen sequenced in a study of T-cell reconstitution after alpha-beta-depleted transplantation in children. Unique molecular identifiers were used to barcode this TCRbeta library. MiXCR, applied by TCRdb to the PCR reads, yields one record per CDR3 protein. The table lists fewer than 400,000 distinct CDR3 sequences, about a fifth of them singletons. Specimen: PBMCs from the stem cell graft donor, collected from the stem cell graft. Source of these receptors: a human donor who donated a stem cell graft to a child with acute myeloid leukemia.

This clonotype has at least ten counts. CDR3 residues: CASSPRLAGYNEQFF. The DNA of the CDR3 is TGTGCCAGCAGTCCCCGACTAGCGGGATACAATGAGCAGTTCTTC. This chain connects TRBV12-3 or TRBV12-4 to TRBJ2-1; 11 nucleotides match TRBD2. The CDR3 extends over 15 amino acids. V dropped 5 bases and J dropped 4; count of bases not matched to a gene: 4.

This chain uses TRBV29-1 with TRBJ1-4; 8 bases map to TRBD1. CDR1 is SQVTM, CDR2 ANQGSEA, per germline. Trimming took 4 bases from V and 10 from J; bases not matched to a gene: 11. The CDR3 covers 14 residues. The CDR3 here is CSVAGGLDFGKLFF. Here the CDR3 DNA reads TGCAGCGTTGCAGGGGGCCTGGATTTTGGAAAACTGTTTTTT.

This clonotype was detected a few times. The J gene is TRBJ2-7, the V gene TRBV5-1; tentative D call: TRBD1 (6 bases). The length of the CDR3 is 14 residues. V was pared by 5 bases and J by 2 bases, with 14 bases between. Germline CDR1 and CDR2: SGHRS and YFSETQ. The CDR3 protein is CASRARTAAYEQYF. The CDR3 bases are TGCGCCAGCAGGGCTCGGACAGCAGCCTACGAGCAGTACTTC.

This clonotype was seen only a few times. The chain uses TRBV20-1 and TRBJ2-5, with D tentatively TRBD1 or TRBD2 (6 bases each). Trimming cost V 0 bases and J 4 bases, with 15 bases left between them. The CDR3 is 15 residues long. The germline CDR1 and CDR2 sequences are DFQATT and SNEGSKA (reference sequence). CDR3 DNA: TGCAGTGCTAGAGATAGGGGGACTCCCCTAGAGACCCAGTACTTC. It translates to CSARDRGTPLETQYF.

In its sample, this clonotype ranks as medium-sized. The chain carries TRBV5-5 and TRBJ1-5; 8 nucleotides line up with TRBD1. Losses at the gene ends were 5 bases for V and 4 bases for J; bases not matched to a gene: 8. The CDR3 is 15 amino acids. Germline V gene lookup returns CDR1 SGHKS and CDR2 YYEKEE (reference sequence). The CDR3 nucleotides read TGTGCCAGCAGTCGCGGACAGGGCGGGAATCAGCCCCAGCATTTT. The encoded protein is CASSRGQGGNQPQHF. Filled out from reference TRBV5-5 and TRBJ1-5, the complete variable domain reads DAGVTQSPTHLIKTRGQQVTLRCSPISGHKSVSWYQQVLGQGPQFIFQYYEKEERGRGNFPDRFSARQFPNYSSELNVNALLLGDSALYLCASSRGQGGNQPQHFGDGTRLSIL.

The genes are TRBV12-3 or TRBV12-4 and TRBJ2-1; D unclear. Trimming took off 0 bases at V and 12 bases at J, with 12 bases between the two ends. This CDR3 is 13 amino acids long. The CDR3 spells CASSLASLGSQFF. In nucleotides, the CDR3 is TGTGCCAGCAGTTTAGCTAGCCTAGGGTCGCAGTTCTTC.

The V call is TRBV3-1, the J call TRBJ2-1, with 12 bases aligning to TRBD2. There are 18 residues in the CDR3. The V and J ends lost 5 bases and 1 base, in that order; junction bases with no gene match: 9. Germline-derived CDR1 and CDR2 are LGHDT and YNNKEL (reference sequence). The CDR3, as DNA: TGTGCCAGCAGCTCCACCTGGACTAGCGGGAAATCCTACAATGAGCAGTTCTTC. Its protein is CASSSTWTSGKSYNEQFF.

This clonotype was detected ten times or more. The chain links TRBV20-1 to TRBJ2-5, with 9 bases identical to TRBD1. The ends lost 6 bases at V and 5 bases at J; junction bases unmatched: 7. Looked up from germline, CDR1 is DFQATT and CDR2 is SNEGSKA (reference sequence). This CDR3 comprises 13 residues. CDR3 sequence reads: CSAPTGGGETQYF. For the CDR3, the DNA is TGCAGTGCACCCACAGGGGGCGGTGAGACCCAGTACTTC.

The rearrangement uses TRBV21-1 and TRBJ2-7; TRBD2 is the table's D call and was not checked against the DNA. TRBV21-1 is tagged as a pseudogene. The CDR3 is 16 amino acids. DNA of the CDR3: TGTGCCAGCAGCAGTAGCCCTAGCGGGACGAACTACGAGCAGTACTTC. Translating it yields CASSSSPSGTNYEQYF.

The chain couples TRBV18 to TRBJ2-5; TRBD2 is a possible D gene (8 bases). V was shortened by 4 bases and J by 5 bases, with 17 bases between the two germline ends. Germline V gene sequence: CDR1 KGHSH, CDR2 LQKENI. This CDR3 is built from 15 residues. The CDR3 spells CASSRDSGGWETQYF. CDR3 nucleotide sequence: TGTGCCAGCTCACGGGACAGCGGGGGATGGGAGACCCAGTACTTC.

CDR3 loop: CASSLGWNQETQYF. The CDR3 DNA sequence: TGTGCCAGCAGCTTAGGATGGAACCAAGAGACCCAGTACTTC. V gene TRBV7-9 combines with J gene TRBJ2-5; unclear D gene. The germline CDR1 and CDR2 sequences are SEHNR and FQNEAQ (reference sequence). Trimming pared 1 base from V and 0 bases from J, leaving 6 bases between. This CDR3 contains 14 residues.

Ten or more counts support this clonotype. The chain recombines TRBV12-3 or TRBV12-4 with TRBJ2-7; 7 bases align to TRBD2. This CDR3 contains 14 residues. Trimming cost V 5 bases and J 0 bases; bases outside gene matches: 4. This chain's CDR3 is CASSSRDYSYEQYF. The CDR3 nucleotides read TGTGCCAGCAGTAGTCGGGACTACTCCTACGAGCAGTACTTC.

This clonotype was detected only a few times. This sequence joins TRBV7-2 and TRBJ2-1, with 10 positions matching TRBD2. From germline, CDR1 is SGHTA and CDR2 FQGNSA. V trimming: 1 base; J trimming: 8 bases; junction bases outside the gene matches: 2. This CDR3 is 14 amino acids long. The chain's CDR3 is CASSLGTSGHEQFF. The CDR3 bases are TGTGCCAGCAGCTTAGGGACTAGCGGCCATGAGCAGTTCTTC.

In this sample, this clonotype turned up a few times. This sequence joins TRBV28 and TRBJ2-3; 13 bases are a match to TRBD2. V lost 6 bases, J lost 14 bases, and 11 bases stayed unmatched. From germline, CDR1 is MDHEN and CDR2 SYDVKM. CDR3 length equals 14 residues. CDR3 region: CASRIGTSGATAYF. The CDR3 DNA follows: TGTGCCAGCAGAATAGGGACTAGCGGGGCAACGGCGTATTTT. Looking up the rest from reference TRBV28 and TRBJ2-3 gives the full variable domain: DVKVTQSSRYLVKRTGEKVFLECVQDMDHENMFWYRQDPGLGLRLIYFSYDVKMKEKGDIPEGYSVSREKKERFSLILESASTNQTSMYLCASRIGTSGATAYFGPGTRLTVL.

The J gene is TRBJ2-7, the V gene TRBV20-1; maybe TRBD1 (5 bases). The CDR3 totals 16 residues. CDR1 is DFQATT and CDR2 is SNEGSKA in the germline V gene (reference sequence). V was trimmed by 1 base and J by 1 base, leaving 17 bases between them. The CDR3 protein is CSARVGAIGASYEQYF. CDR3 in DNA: TGCAGTGCTAGAGTGGGCGCTATAGGGGCTTCCTACGAGCAGTACTTC.

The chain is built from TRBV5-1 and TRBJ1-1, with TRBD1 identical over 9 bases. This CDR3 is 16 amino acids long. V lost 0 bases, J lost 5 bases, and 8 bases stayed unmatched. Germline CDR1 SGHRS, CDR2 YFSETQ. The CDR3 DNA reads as TGCGCCAGCAGCTTGGGGGACAGGGATAGAGCGACTGAAGCTTTCTTT. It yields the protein CASSLGDRDRATEAFF.

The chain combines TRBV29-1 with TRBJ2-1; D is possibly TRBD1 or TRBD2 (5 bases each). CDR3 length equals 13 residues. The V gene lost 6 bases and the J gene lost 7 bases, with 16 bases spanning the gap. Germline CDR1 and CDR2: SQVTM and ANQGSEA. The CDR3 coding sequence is TGCAGCGTATGGGGGTATACGGATAATGAGCAGTTCTTC. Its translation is CSVWGYTDNEQFF.

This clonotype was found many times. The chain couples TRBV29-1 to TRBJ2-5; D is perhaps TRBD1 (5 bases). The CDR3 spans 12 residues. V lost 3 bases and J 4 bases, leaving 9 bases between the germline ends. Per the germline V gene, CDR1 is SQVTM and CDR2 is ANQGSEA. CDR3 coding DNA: TGCAGCGTTGATCAGGGTGGAGAGACCCAGTACTTC. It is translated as CSVDQGGETQYF.

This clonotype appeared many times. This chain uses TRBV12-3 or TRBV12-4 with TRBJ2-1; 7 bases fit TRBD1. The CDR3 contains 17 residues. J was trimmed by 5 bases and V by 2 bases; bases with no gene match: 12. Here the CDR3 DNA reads TGTGCCAGCAGTTTAAGTGTCCGGTCAGGGGGTGACAATGAGCAGTTCTTC. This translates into CASSLSVRSGGDNEQFF.

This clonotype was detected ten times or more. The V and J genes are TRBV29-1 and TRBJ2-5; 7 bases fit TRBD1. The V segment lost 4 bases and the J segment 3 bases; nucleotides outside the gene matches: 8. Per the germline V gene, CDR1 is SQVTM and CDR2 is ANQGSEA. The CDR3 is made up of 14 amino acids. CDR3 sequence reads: CSVATGTVEETQYF. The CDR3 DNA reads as TGCAGCGTTGCCACAGGGACAGTAGAAGAGACCCAGTACTTC.

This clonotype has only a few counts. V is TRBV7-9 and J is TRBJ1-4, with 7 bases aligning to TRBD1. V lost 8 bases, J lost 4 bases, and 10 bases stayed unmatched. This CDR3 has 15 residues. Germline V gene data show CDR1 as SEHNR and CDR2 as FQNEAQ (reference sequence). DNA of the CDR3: TGTGCCAGCGGACCATTGGGACAGAATAATGAAAAACTGTTTTTT. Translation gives CASGPLGQNNEKLFF.

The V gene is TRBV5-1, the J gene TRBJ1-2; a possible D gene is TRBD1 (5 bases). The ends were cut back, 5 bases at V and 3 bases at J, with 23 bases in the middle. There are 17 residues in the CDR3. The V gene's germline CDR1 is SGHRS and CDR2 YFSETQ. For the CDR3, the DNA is TGCGCCAGCAGTCCTTCATTTGGCAGGGCTTGGGACTATGGCTACACCTTC. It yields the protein CASSPSFGRAWDYGYTF. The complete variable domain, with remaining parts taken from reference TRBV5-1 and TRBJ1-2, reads KAGVTQTPRYLIKTRGQQVTLSCSPISGHRSVSWYQQTPGQGLQFLFEYFSETQRNKGNFPGRFSGRQFSNSRSEMNVSTLELGDSALYLCASSPSFGRAWDYGYTFGSGTRLTVV.

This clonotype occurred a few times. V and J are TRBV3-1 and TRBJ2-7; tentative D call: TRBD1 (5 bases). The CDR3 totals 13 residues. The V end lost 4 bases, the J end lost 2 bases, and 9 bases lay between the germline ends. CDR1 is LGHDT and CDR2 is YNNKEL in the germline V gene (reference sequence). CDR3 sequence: CASSRGLPYEQYF. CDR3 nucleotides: TGTGCCAGCAGCCGGGGCCTCCCCTACGAGCAGTACTTC.

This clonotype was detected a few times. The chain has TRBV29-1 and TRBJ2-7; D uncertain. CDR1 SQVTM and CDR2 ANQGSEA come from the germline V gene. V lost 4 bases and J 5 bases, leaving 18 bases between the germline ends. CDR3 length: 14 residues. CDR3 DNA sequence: TGCAGCGTTGTTGAGTCGGCAGGCGTTAACGAGCAGTACTTC. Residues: CSVVESAGVNEQYF.

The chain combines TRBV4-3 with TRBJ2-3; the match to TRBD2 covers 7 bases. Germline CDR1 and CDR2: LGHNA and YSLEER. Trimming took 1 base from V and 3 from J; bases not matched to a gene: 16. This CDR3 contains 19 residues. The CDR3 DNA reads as TGCGCCAGCAGCCAAGCCCCCCCTGGGGAGGGATTCGGAACAGATACGCAGTATTTT. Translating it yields CASSQAPPGEGFGTDTQYF.

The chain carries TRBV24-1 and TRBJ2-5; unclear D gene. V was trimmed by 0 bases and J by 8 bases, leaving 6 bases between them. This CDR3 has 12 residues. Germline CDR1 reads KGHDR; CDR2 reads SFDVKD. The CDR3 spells CATSDLYKTQYF. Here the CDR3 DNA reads TGTGCCACCAGTGATTTGTACAAAACCCAGTACTTC.

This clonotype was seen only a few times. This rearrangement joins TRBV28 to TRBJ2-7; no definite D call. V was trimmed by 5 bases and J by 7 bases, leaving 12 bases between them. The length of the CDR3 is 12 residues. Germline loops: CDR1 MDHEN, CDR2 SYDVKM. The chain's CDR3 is CASSVTALEQYF. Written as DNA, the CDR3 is TGTGCCAGCAGTGTGACCGCCCTAGAGCAGTACTTC. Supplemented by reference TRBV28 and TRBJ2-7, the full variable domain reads DVKVTQSSRYLVKRTGEKVFLECVQDMDHENMFWYRQDPGLGLRLIYFSYDVKMKEKGDIPEGYSVSREKKERFSLILESASTNQTSMYLCASSVTALEQYFGPGTRLTVT.